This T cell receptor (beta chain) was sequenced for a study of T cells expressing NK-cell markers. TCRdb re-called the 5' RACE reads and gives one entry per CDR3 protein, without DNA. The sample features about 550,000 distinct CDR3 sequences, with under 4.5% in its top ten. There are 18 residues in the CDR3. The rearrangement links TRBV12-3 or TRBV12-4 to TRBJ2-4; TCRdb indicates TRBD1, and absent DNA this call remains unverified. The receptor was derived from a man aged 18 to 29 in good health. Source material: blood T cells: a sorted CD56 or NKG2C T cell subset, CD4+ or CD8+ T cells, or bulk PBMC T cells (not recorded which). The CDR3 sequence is CASSSYSDRGRTVGIQYF.